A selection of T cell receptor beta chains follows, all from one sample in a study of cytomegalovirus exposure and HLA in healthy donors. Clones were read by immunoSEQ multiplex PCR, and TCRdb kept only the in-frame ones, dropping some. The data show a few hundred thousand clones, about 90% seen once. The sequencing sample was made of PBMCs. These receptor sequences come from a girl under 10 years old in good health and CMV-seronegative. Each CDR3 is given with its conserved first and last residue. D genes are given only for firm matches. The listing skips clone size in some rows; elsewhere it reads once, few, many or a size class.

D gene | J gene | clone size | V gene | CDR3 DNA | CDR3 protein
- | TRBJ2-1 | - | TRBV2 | - | CASSDFRGVAYNEQFF
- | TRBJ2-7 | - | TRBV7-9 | TGTGCCAGCAGCTATGAGTCCTACGAGCAGTACTTC | CASSYESYEQYF
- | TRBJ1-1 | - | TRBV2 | TGTGCCAGCAGTGAAGTGGTCCTACTGAACACTGAAGCTTTCTTT | CASSEVVLLNTEAFF
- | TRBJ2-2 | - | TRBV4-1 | TGCGCCAGCAGCCAAGATTCAGGCACCGGGGAGCTGTTTTTT | CASSQDSGTGELFF
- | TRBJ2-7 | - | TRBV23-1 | TGCGCCAGCAGTCACCCTGGGGACACAACATTTAACGAGCAGTACTTC | CASSHPGDTTFNEQYF
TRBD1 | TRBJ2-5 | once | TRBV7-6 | TGTGCCAGCAGCTCAACAGGGGGCGGCGAGACCCAGTACTTC | CASSSTGGGETQYF
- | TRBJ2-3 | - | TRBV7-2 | TGTGCCAGCAGCTTAGAGAACATTGTGACTAGCACAGATACGCAGTATTTT | CASSLENIVTSTDTQYF
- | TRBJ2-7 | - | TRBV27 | TGTGCCAGCAGTTTATTTGGACAGCCCCGGGCTTACGAGCAGTACTTC | CASSLFGQPRAYEQYF
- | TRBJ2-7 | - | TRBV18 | TGTGCCAGCTCACCTGGGGCAGGGAAAGGGGCCTACGAGCAGTACTTC | CASSPGAGKGAYEQYF
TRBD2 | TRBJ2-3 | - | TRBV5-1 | TGCGCCAGCAGCTTGGAGGCTAGCGGGAGGACCCGATTCACAGATACGCAGTATTTT | CASSLEASGRTRFTDTQYF
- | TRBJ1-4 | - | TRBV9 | TGTGCCAGCAGCGTAGGTAGCGGTGGAGGTGAAAAACTGTTTTTT | CASSVGSGGGEKLFF
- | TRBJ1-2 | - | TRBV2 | TGTGCCAGCGCCGTGGCAGATAACTATGGCTACACCTTC | CASAVADNYGYTF
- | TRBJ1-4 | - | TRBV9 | TGTGCCAGCAGCGTAGACACAACTAATGAAAAACTGTTTTTT | CASSVDTTNEKLFF
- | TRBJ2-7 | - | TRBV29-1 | TGCAGCGTTTGGGGGGATCACAGGGGCAGTTCCTACGAGCAGTACTTC | CSVWGDHRGSSYEQYF
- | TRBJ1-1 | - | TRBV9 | TGTGCCAGCAGCGTAGGGGGGGGTATCACTGAAGCTTTCTTT | CASSVGGGITEAFF
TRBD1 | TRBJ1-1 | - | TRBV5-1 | TGCGCCAGCAGCTTCACAGGGGGCGCGAACACTGAAGCTTTCTTT | CASSFTGGANTEAFF
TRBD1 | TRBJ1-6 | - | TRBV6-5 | TGTGCCAGCACTTCGGGACAGGGGAATTCACCCCTCCACTTT | CASTSGQGNSPLHF
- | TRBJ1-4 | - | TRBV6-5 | TGTGCCAGCGGGGGGACTCCCGCCGAAAAACTGTTTTTT | CASGGTPAEKLFF
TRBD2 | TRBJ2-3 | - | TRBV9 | TGTGCCAGCAGCGTGGCCGTTAGCGGGGGCCCTAGCACAGATACGCAGTATTTT | CASSVAVSGGPSTDTQYF
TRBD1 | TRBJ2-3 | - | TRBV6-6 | TGTGCCAGCAGTTACTCGATGGGACAGTCCCCAGATACGCAGTATTTT | CASSYSMGQSPDTQYF
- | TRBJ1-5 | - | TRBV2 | TGTGCCAGCAACCCAGAGGCCAATCAGCCCCAGCATTTT | CASNPEANQPQHF
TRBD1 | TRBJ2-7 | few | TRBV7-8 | TGTGCCAGCAGCCTCGACAGGGGCAACTACGAGCAGTACTTC | CASSLDRGNYEQYF
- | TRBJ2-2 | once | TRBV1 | TGCACCAGCAGCCCCTTAATAGGGGATATAGGGGCCGGGGAGCTGTTTTTT | CTSSPLIGDIGAGELFF
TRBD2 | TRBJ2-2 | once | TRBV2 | TGTGCCAGCACCGAACTAGCGGGAGGGCCCACCGGGGAGCTGTTTTTT | CASTELAGGPTGELFF
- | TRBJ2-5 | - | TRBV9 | TGTGCCAGTAGCGTAGCGCCCACTATAAAAGAGACCCAGTACTTC | CASSVAPTIKETQYF
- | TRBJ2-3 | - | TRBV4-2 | TGTGCCAGCAGCCAAGAGGCTGTCTCAGATACGCAGTATTTT | CASSQEAVSDTQYF
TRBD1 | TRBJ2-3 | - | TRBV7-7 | TGTGCTAGCAGCTTAGGACAGGGTAGGACAGATACGCAGTATTTT | CASSLGQGRTDTQYF
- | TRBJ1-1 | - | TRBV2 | TGTGCCAGCAGTGAACGCCCTCGGTCCACTGAAGCTTTCTTT | CASSERPRSTEAFF
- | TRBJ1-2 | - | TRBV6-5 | TGTGCCAGCAGTAAAAGAGGATCCTATGGCTACACCTTC | CASSKRGSYGYTF
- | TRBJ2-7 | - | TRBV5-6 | TGTGCCAGCAGCTTGGGGAGACCTACGAGACTGCAGTACTTC | CASSLGRPTRLQYF